The rows below give T cell receptor beta chains drawn from one sample of a study of T-cell memory formation after mild COVID-19. TCRdb reprocessed the 5' RACE reads with MiXCR, giving one entry per CDR3 protein. Here the sample spans 400,000 to 450,000 distinct CDR3 sequences, over 15% being singletons. Material for sequencing was PBMCs or a T cell subset sorted from them (not recorded which). The receptors were sampled from a man aged 18 to 29 who had mild COVID-19 (a few samples of this study predate the infection). Cell type and time point are not known. Each CDR3 is given with its conserved first and last residue. Not every row has a clone size; where given, it reads once, few, many or a size class.

>.|TRBV18|TRBJ2-3
CASSPTYSLADTQYF
>few|TRBV20-1|TRBJ1-1
CSAIRGQGSTEAFF
>.|TRBV24-1|TRBJ2-3
CATAPASTDTQYF
>.|TRBV12-3/TRBV12-4|TRBJ1-6
CASRRGRANSPLHF
>.|TRBV4-3|TRBJ2-4
CASSQEKDLEGIQYF
>few|TRBV28|TRBJ2-5
CASTLRDETQYF
>.|TRBV12-3/TRBV12-4|TRBJ2-1
CASSRSLSGTSYNEQFF
>.|TRBV20-1|TRBJ2-2
CSVTRQGATGELFF
>few|TRBV3-1|TRBJ1-5
CASSQDEYVRGLSNQPQHF
>few|TRBV11-2|TRBJ1-1
CASTPGGQRAFF
>many|TRBV6-5|TRBJ2-2
CASSRDRGTNTGELFF
>few|TRBV5-1|TRBJ2-2
CASSFDIIGELFF
>.|TRBV20-1|TRBJ1-1
CSARQGPTEAFF
>few|TRBV4-2|TRBJ1-1
CASSPEGAGRTEAFF
>.|TRBV25-1|TRBJ2-3
CASSDTSNPDTQYF
>few|TRBV20-1|TRBJ2-1
CSAEWRGGSSYNEQFF
>few|TRBV3-1|TRBJ2-3
CASSQLAGGRTDTQYF
>.|TRBV20-1|TRBJ2-1
CSAGGRTGGNEQFF
>few|TRBV5-6|TRBJ1-1
CASSLQGAFTEAFF
>many|TRBV4-3|TRBJ2-7
CASSRDRGPYEQYF
>.|TRBV19|TRBJ1-5
CASSWTGGLGQPQHF
>.|TRBV6-6|TRBJ2-4
CASSYGDPTWVKNIQYF
>.|TRBV7-3|TRBJ1-6
CASSPGGQGTSPLHF